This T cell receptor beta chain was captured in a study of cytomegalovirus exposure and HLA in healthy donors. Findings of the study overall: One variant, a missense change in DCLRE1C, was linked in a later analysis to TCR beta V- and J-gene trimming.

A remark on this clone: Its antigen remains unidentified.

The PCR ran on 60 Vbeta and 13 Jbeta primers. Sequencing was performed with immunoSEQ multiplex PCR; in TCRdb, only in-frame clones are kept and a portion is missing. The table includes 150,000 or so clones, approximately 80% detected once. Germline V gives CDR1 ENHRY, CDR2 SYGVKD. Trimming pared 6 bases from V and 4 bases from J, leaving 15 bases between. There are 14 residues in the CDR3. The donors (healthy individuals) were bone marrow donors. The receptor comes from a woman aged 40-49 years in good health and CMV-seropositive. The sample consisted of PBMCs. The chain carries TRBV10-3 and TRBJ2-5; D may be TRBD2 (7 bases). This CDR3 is CAIRQGPGGETQYF. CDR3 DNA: TGTGCCATCAGGCAGGGGCCGGGAGGAGAGACCCAGTACTTC.